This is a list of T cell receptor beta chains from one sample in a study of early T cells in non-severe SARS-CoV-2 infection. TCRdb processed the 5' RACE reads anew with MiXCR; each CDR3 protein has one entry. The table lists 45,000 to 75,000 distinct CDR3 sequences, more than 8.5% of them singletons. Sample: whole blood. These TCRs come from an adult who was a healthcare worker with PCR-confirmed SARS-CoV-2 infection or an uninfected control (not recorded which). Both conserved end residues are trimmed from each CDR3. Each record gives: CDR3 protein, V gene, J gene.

CDR3aa: ASSLPARGSSYNEQF; v_gene: TRBV7-2; j_gene: TRBJ2-1
CDR3aa: ASSLWAENTGELF; v_gene: TRBV28; j_gene: TRBJ2-2
CDR3aa: ASCRGFSPLH; v_gene: TRBV3-1; j_gene: TRBJ1-6
CDR3aa: SADRSFDEQY; v_gene: TRBV20-1; j_gene: TRBJ2-7
CDR3aa: SVDLPDGYT; v_gene: TRBV29-1; j_gene: TRBJ1-2
CDR3aa: ASSPILTENTGELF; v_gene: TRBV4-1; j_gene: TRBJ2-2
CDR3aa: SASATTAVNNEQF; v_gene: TRBV20-1; j_gene: TRBJ2-1
CDR3aa: ASSSGWDEQY; v_gene: TRBV28; j_gene: TRBJ2-7
CDR3aa: SATSGLAGVGGVYEQY; v_gene: TRBV20-1; j_gene: TRBJ2-7
CDR3aa: ASSGRDHQETQY; v_gene: TRBV7-2; j_gene: TRBJ2-5
CDR3aa: ASSPTGNPNYGYT; v_gene: TRBV27; j_gene: TRBJ1-2
CDR3aa: SAGGTVDSPLH; v_gene: TRBV20-1; j_gene: TRBJ1-6
CDR3aa: ASSLSYPSEQY; v_gene: TRBV28; j_gene: TRBJ2-7
CDR3aa: SVRTSGINEQF; v_gene: TRBV29-1; j_gene: TRBJ2-1
CDR3aa: ASSQDLVAALGTQY; v_gene: TRBV4-2; j_gene: TRBJ2-5
CDR3aa: ASSFTGRTNYGYT; v_gene: TRBV12-3/TRBV12-4; j_gene: TRBJ1-2
CDR3aa: ASSPIAGGTGELF; v_gene: TRBV12-3/TRBV12-4; j_gene: TRBJ2-2
CDR3aa: SVGYAGGGETQY; v_gene: TRBV29-1; j_gene: TRBJ2-5